Listed below are T cell receptor beta chains from one sample, sequenced in a study of Graves' ophthalmopathy and Graves' hyperthyroidism. TCRdb re-called the multiplex PCR reads with MiXCR, one entry per CDR3 protein. The data show some 240,000 distinct CDR3 sequences, 45% seen once. Sequencing was performed on peripheral blood. Receptor source: an adult man with Graves' ophthalmopathy. Each CDR3 is given with its conserved first and last residue. The D gene is left open where the match is weak. Clone size, where shown, is once, few, many, or a class for clones that have expanded.

>TRBJ1-1|.|.|TRBV9
CASSVVGENTEAFF
TGTGCCAGCAGCGTAGTCGGAGAGAACACTGAAGCTTTCTTT
>TRBJ1-5|many|TRBD1|TRBV6-1
CASRQDRGDNQPQHF
TGTGCCAGCAGACAGGACAGGGGTGACAATCAGCCCCAGCATTTT
>TRBJ1-1|.|.|TRBV29-1
CSVVQGHAEAFF
TGCAGCGTGGTCCAGGGGCACGCTGAAGCTTTCTTT
>TRBJ2-7|many|.|TRBV20-1
CSANEQGRGGYEQYF
TGCAGTGCTAACGAACAGGGGAGGGGGGGATACGAGCAGTACTTC
>TRBJ2-7|.|.|TRBV7-9
CASSLEVPWSEQYF
TGTGCCAGCAGCTTGGAAGTCCCCTGGTCCGAGCAGTACTTC
>TRBJ1-2|.|.|TRBV7-3
CASSLAPGSNYGYTF
TGTGCCAGCAGCTTAGCCCCCGGGTCTAACTATGGCTACACCTTC
>TRBJ1-6|.|TRBD1|TRBV9
CASRHQGGASYNSPLHF
TGTGCCAGCAGGCACCAGGGGGGCGCCTCCTATAATTCACCCCTCCACTTT
>TRBJ1-1|few|.|TRBV7-9
CASSLPPGAEDTEAFF
TGTGCCAGCAGCCTCCCCCCAGGGGCAGAGGACACTGAAGCTTTCTTT
>TRBJ1-1|few|TRBD1|TRBV7-3
CASSTRQGWNTEAFF
TGTGCCAGCAGCACTCGACAGGGATGGAACACTGAAGCTTTCTTT
>TRBJ2-7|.|.|TRBV20-1
CSEYGYEQYF
TGCAGTGAATATGGCTACGAGCAGTACTTC
>TRBJ2-5|many|TRBD2|TRBV7-2
CASSLGLAVETQYF
TGTGCCAGCAGCCTCGGACTAGCGGTGGAGACCCAGTACTTC
>TRBJ2-7|.|.|TRBV10-3
CAITETAGADEQYF
TGTGCCATCACTGAAACAGCAGGTGCGGACGAGCAGTACTTC
>TRBJ1-1|few|.|TRBV7-2
CASSLTSEAFF
TGTGCCAGCAGCTTGACTTCTGAAGCTTTCTTT
>TRBJ1-2|.|TRBD1|TRBV7-2
CASSLRTGGGYTF
TGTGCCAGCAGCCTCAGGACAGGGGGCGGCTACACCTTC
>TRBJ1-2|few|TRBD1|TRBV24-1
CATSDPRTGVGYGYTF
TGTGCCACCAGTGACCCGAGGACAGGGGTTGGCTATGGCTACACCTTC
>TRBJ2-2|few|TRBD1|TRBV5-4
CASSSTGGAFTGELFF
TGTGCCAGCAGCTCGACAGGGGGCGCCTTCACCGGGGAGCTGTTTTTT
>TRBJ1-1|.|TRBD1|TRBV2
CASSEKTGDTEAFF
TGTGCCAGCAGTGAAAAGACAGGGGACACTGAAGCTTTCTTT
>TRBJ1-1|few|.|TRBV5-1
CASSFDGANTEAFF
TGCGCCAGCAGCTTTGACGGAGCGAACACTGAAGCTTTCTTT
>TRBJ1-1|once|.|TRBV28
CASSSQGAQNTEAFF
TGTGCCAGCAGTTCACAGGGAGCCCAAAACACTGAAGCTTTCTTT
>TRBJ2-7|.|TRBD2|TRBV5-1
CASTALAGGQSSYEQYF
TGCGCCAGCACTGCACTAGCGGGAGGGCAAAGCTCCTACGAGCAGTACTTC
>TRBJ2-7|once|TRBD2|TRBV29-1
CSVKLAVSYEQYF
TGCAGCGTAAAACTAGCGGTCTCCTACGAGCAGTACTTC
>TRBJ1-4|.|TRBD1|TRBV5-4
CASSPNTQGDEKLFF
TGTGCCAGCAGCCCTAACACCCAGGGGGACGAAAAACTGTTTTTT